The 13 T cell receptor beta chains presented below share a single source sample, sequenced in a study of blood T cell repertoires in COVID-19. The assay was immunoSEQ multiplex PCR, and TCRdb's table has in-frame clones only and misses some. Of 200,000 to 250,000 clones detected, roughly 84% appear once; the ten largest clones hold 3.6%. What was sequenced was peripheral blood. Every receptor here comes from a woman over 75 with acute or convalescent COVID-19.

This clone was seen once. The chain is built from TRBV2 and TRBJ1-1, with D possibly matching TRBD1 (5 bases). V was cut by 8 bases and J by 12 bases, with 25 bases left in between. CDR1 and CDR2 from the germline V gene are SNHLY and FYNNEI. The CDR3 loop spans 14 amino acids. CDR3 protein: CASGMEGPRSWTFF. The CDR3 nucleotides are TGTGCCAGCGGCATGGAGGGGCCCCGGAGTTGGACTTTCTTT.

This clone was recorded a few times. This chain joins TRBV5-3 and TRBJ2-5; no clear D. TRBV5-3 is sorted into the ORF group, with uncertain function. The V gene lost 0 bases and the J gene lost 14 bases, with 2 bases spanning the gap. The CDR3 extends over 8 amino acids. Written as DNA, the CDR3 is TGTGCCAGAAGCTTGGCTTACTTC. This codes for CARSLAYF.

This clone was counted only a few times. The CDR3 sequence: CASSPRSTGNTIYF. DNA for the CDR3: TGTGCCAGCAGCCCGAGAAGTACTGGAAACACCATATATTTT. The gene calls are TRBV3-1 (or the pseudogene TRBV3-2) and TRBJ1-3, with unresolved D. Germline V gene data show CDR1 as LGHDT and CDR2 as YNNKEL (reference sequence). The CDR3 contains 14 residues. V was shortened by 4 bases and J by 2 bases, with 9 bases between the two germline ends.

CDR3 DNA: TGTGCCAGCAGCATGACTAGCGGGGGGGCGTACGAGCAGTACTTC. Translation: CASSMTSGGAYEQYF. The chain employs TRBV7-2 and TRBJ2-7; 14 bases match TRBD2. This CDR3 spans 15 amino acids. The junction had 4 bases not matched to a gene; V was cut back by 5 bases and J by 4 bases. CDR1 SGHTA and CDR2 FQGNSA come from the germline V gene.

This clone was seen a few times. The chain uses TRBV18 and TRBJ1-5, with D maybe TRBD1 (6 bases). Trimming pared 5 bases from V and 3 bases from J, leaving 17 bases between. CDR3 size: 16 residues. The germline V gene encodes CDR1 KGHSH and CDR2 LQKENI. CDR3 in amino acids: CASSTGGGATNQPQHF. The CDR3 nucleotides read TGTGCCAGCTCAACGGGTGGGGGGGCCACCAATCAGCCCCAGCATTTT. The full variable domain, rest sourced from reference TRBV18 and TRBJ1-5, is NAGVMQNPRHLVRRRGQEARLRCSPMKGHSHVYWYRQLPEEGLKFMVYLQKENIIDESGMPKERFSAEFPKEGPSILRIQQVVRGDSAAYFCASSTGGGATNQPQHFGDGTRLSIL.

The rearrangement links TRBV7-9 to TRBJ1-1, with TRBD1 as a possible D gene (5 bases). The CDR3 runs to 15 residues. The V end was cut by 0 bases, the J end by 4 bases, with 12 bases between. Germline assignment: CDR1 SEHNR and CDR2 FQNEAQ (reference sequence). CDR3 sequence reads: CASSLAQGSGTEAFF. The CDR3 DNA reads as TGTGCCAGCAGCTTAGCCCAGGGATCCGGCACTGAAGCTTTCTTT.

This clone was observed a handful of times. This same CDR3 is encoded by further DNA sequences in the sample. The rearrangement links TRBV7-9 to TRBJ1-5, with no clear D. The CDR3 is 14 residues long. V lost 3 bases and J lost 2, with 8 bases in between. Germline V gene sequence: CDR1 SEHNR, CDR2 FQNEAQ (reference sequence). As DNA, the CDR3 is TGTGCCAGCAGCTTGGCGGGTGGCAATCAGCCCCAGCATTTT. It yields the protein CASSLAGGNQPQHF.

The genes are TRBV7-2 and TRBJ2-3, with TRBD2 matching 14 bases. V shed 3 bases and J 4 bases; nucleotides not matched to a gene: 3. CDR3 length equals 16 residues. Germline loops: CDR1 SGHTA, CDR2 FQGNSA. CDR3 amino acids: CASSLTSGGASDTQYF. The CDR3 DNA reads TGTGCCAGCAGCTTGACTAGCGGGGGGGCGTCAGATACGCAGTATTTT.

This clone was observed a few times. The chain carries TRBV28 and TRBJ1-5; D is uncertain. This CDR3 contains 16 residues. Per the germline V gene, CDR1 is MDHEN and CDR2 is SYDVKM. V gave up 7 bases and J gave up 0 bases, with 16 bases separating them. The CDR3 bases are TGTGCCAGCAAGGTCGCGGGCAGCTATAGCAATCAGCCCCAGCATTTT. It codes for CASKVAGSYSNQPQHF.

This clone was observed a single time. This chain joins TRBV7-2 and TRBJ2-7; 7 bases line up with TRBD2. The germline V gene has CDR1 SGHTA and CDR2 FQGNSA. After removal of 2 bases from V and 2 bases from J, the junction contained 6 bases not matched to a gene. The CDR3 totals 15 residues. DNA of the CDR3: TGTGCCAGCAGCTTACAAGCGGGGAGTGCCTACGAGCAGTACTTC. This translates into CASSLQAGSAYEQYF.

The chain employs TRBV9 and TRBJ2-7, with 8 bases matching TRBD1. Germline assignment: CDR1 SGDLS and CDR2 YYNGEE. J lost 6 bases, V lost 4 bases, and 9 bases had no gene match. The length of the CDR3 is 14 residues. CDR3 region: CASSSLDRASEQYF. The CDR3 DNA follows: TGTGCCAGCAGCTCGCTGGACAGGGCGTCCGAGCAGTACTTC.

This clone was seen a single time. The chain is built from TRBV10-3 and TRBJ2-7, with TRBD1 as a possible D gene (6 bases). CDR3 length: 14 amino acids. CDR1 and CDR2 (germline): ENHRY, SYGVKD. Between the trimmed V and J ends, which lost 6 bases and 6 bases, there was a span of 18 bases. CDR3 region: CAIRPTTGSGEQYF. The DNA for the CDR3 is TGTGCCATCAGACCGACTACAGGGAGCGGCGAGCAGTACTTC.

The V gene is TRBV7-9, the J gene TRBJ1-2, with D perhaps TRBD1 (6 bases). This CDR3 has 15 amino acids. The V gene lost 1 base and the J gene lost 6 bases, with 15 bases spanning the gap. The germline CDR1 and CDR2 sequences are SEHNR and FQNEAQ (reference sequence). The DNA of the CDR3 is TGTGCCAGCAGCTTAGACGCAGGGGTCTTCGATGGCTACACCTTC. It specifies CASSLDAGVFDGYTF.